This T cell receptor (beta chain) was retrieved from a study of technical replicates of blood from several donors (dated by TCRdb to about 2017). Libraries were built with the immunoSEQ multiplex PCR assay. This immuneACCESS table, as held by TCRdb, lists in-frame sequences with V and J called but not all clones. Of the missing ones, under half trace to an unresolved V gene in checked studies; the others have no known cause. This sample is represented by around 81,000 clones; under 97% of them were singletons. About 0.36% of the sample is held by the ten biggest clonotypes. Notes on this clone: Its antigen specificity is not known. The input lacks base qualities; no much larger clone sits a single base away.

From the cysteine up to the phenylalanine, the CDR3 has a length of 15 residues. Here the CDR3 DNA is all that survives: 45 bases in frame from base 1. The germline V gene encodes CDR1 ENHRY and CDR2 SYGVKD. From V the trimming removes 4 bases and from J it removes 2 bases, while the gene matches leave 2 bases of the junction unaccounted for. The chain is made from TRBV10-3 and TRBJ2-5, with TRBD2 identical over 12 junction bases. This clonotype originated in a human donor in good health. The source material was T cells isolated from PBMCs. The nucleotide sequence reads TGTGCCATCAGTGGTACTAGCGGGAGGCAAGAGACCCAGTACTTC. Its protein reads: CAISGTSGRQETQYF.